The T cell receptor (beta chain) under discussion was sequenced for a study of early T cells in non-severe SARS-CoV-2 infection. In this sample, this clonotype turned up a few times. Molecules of cDNA were individually given unique molecular identifiers that were attached to them. TCRdb analysed the 5' RACE reads with MiXCR anew, one entry per CDR3 protein. The sample holds over 50,000 distinct CDR3 sequences, about 7.7% seen once. CDR1 and CDR2 from the germline V gene are GTSNPN and SVGIG (reference sequence). The germline V and J ends were trimmed by 0 bases and 3 bases, with 12 bases remaining between them. This CDR3 region has 16 residues.

The source material was whole blood, sampled at baseline. The clonotype comes from an adult who was a healthcare worker with PCR-confirmed SARS-CoV-2 infection or an uninfected control (not recorded which). The V gene is TRBV30, the J gene TRBJ1-6; no reliable D call. The CDR3 region is CAWSVLAPGYNSPLHF. CDR3 nucleotides: TGTGCCTGGAGTGTACTGGCCCCGGGCTATAATTCACCCCTCCACTTT.